What follows are 15 T cell receptor beta chains derived from one specimen sequenced in a study of cytomegalovirus exposure and HLA in healthy donors. Primers for the PCR totalled 60 Vbeta and 13 Jbeta. Assay used: immunoSEQ multiplex PCR; TCRdb lists only in-frame clones, some missing. The sample has under 90,000 clones; the top ten hold approximately 15%. The sequenced sample consisted of PBMCs. These receptor sequences come from a man aged 45 to 65 in good health and CMV-seropositive.

The V and J genes are TRBV11-3 and TRBJ1-1, with D hard to call. Germline V lookup: CDR1 SGHNT, CDR2 YENEEA. The CDR3 extends over 14 amino acids. Trimming removed 7 bases from V and 4 bases from J, with 16 bases in between. CDR3 nucleotide sequence: TGTGCCAGCATCGAGGGCGGGTGGAGCACTGAAGCTTTCTTT. Translated, it gives CASIEGGWSTEAFF.

V gene TRBV18 combines with J gene TRBJ1-4, with D unresolved. The ends were cut back, 1 base at V and 0 bases at J, with 9 bases in the middle. Germline V gene data show CDR1 as KGHSH and CDR2 as LQKENI. This CDR3 has 16 residues. CDR3 protein: CASSPQGRATNEKLFF. The CDR3 region has the DNA TGTGCCAGCTCACCACAAGGGAGGGCAACTAATGAAAAACTGTTTTTT. The whole variable domain, remainder taken from reference TRBV18 and TRBJ1-4, is NAGVMQNPRHLVRRRGQEARLRCSPMKGHSHVYWYRQLPEEGLKFMVYLQKENIIDESGMPKERFSAEFPKEGPSILRIQQVVRGDSAAYFCASSPQGRATNEKLFFGSGTQLSVL.

The chain recombines TRBV10-1 with TRBJ2-1, with D unclear. Trimming stripped 4 bases from V and 7 bases from J, with 14 bases between. Germline values: CDR1 WNHNN, CDR2 SYGVQD (reference sequence). The length of the CDR3 is 14 residues. CDR3 sequence reads: CASSVTGRRNEQFF. The CDR3, as DNA: TGCGCCAGCAGTGTTACCGGTCGCCGAAATGAGCAGTTCTTC.

The chain recombines TRBV11-3 with TRBJ2-3; 8 positions agree with TRBD2. The CDR3 is made up of 14 amino acids. The V gene's germline CDR1 is SGHNT and CDR2 YENEEA. V lost 4 bases, J lost 4 bases, and 4 bases stayed unmatched. CDR3 sequence: CASSSGLVPDTQYF. For the CDR3, the DNA is TGTGCCAGCAGCTCGGGACTAGTCCCAGATACGCAGTATTTT.

The V call is TRBV5-1, the J call TRBJ1-2; no firm D call. Germline V gene sequence: CDR1 SGHRS, CDR2 YFSETQ. With 0 bases removed from V and 7 bases from J, the gap between germline ends came to 10 bases. The CDR3 length is 13 residues. CDR3 DNA sequence: TGCGCCAGCAGCTTGGGTCCGGGAGGTGGCTACACCTTC. Translating gives CASSLGPGGGYTF.

The V gene is TRBV18, the J gene TRBJ1-1, with D possibly TRBD1 on 6 matching bases. Germline CDR1 and CDR2: KGHSH and LQKENI. The CDR3 spans 13 residues. Trimming cost V 5 bases and J 2 bases, with 9 bases left between them. The CDR3 coding sequence is TGTGCCAGCTCATCGGGACAAAACACTGAAGCTTTCTTT. This translates into CASSSGQNTEAFF.

This chain joins TRBV19 and TRBJ2-7; TRBD1 is a possible D gene (5 bases). The CDR3 totals 12 residues. V lost 3 bases, J lost 4 bases, and 7 bases lay in between. The germline CDR1 and CDR2 sequences are LNHDA and SQIVND (reference sequence). The CDR3 sequence is CASSMGRYEQYF. CDR3 nucleotides: TGTGCCAGTAGTATGGGGCGGTACGAGCAGTACTTC.

The rearrangement joins TRBV7-9 to TRBJ2-4; 10 bases are a match to TRBD2. The ends lost 4 bases at V and 8 bases at J; junction bases unmatched: 8. The CDR3 contains 15 residues. Germline CDR1 reads SEHNR; CDR2 reads FQNEAQ (reference sequence). The CDR3 loop is CASSSLASGSYIQYF. CDR3 DNA: TGTGCCAGCAGCTCACTGGCTAGCGGGAGTTACATTCAGTACTTC.

This chain joins TRBV28 and TRBJ2-5; D possibly corresponds to TRBD2 (6 bases). The germline V gene has CDR1 MDHEN and CDR2 SYDVKM. Between the trimmed V and J ends, which lost 10 bases and 2 bases, there was a span of 11 bases. The CDR3 is 12 amino acids. CDR3 nucleotide sequence: TGTGCCACCCGACTAGGTCAAGAGACCCAGTACTTC. This codes for CATRLGQETQYF.

The chain links TRBV15 to TRBJ2-3; tentative D call: TRBD2 (6 bases). V shed 2 bases and J shed 6 bases, with 12 bases lying between them. The CDR3 contains 14 residues. Germline lookup yields CDR1 LNHNV and CDR2 YYDKDF (reference sequence). CDR3 protein: CATSRIRERDTQYF. In nucleotides, the CDR3 is TGTGCCACCAGCAGAATCCGGGAGAGGGATACGCAGTATTTT.

This chain joins TRBV4-1 and TRBJ2-7; 7 bases align to TRBD1. This CDR3 contains 13 residues. Looked up from germline, CDR1 is MGHRA and CDR2 is YSYEKL. J was trimmed by 5 bases and V by 5 bases; bases with no gene match: 6. In nucleotides, the CDR3 is TGCGCCAGCAGCGTCCGACAGGGAAACGAGCAGTACTTC. This gives the protein CASSVRQGNEQYF.

DNA of the CDR3: TGCGCCAGCAGCCTAACGGGACAGGGAGTTGGTCAGCCCCAGCATTTT. It translates to CASSLTGQGVGQPQHF. The chain couples TRBV5-1 to TRBJ1-5, with TRBD1 matching over 9 bases. V lost 4 bases, J lost 6 bases, and 11 bases stayed unmatched. CDR1 and CDR2 (germline): SGHRS, YFSETQ. This CDR3 comprises 16 residues.

The chain couples TRBV9 to TRBJ1-2; 8 bases are shared with TRBD1. This CDR3 region has 17 residues. Germline assignment: CDR1 SGDLS and CDR2 YYNGEE. The J segment lost 1 base and the V segment lost 3 bases, leaving 11 bases of the junction unmatched. The CDR3 nucleotides read TGTGCCAGCAGCGCCCCTCTTAACAGGGGGTTTAACTATGGCTACACCTTC. Amino acid sequence: CASSAPLNRGFNYGYTF. The entire variable domain, with the rest obtained from reference TRBV9 and TRBJ1-2, is as follows: DSGVTQTPKHLITATGQRVTLRCSPRSGDLSVYWYQQSLDQGLQFLIQYYNGEERAKGNILERFSAQQFPDLHSELNLSSLELGDSALYFCASSAPLNRGFNYGYTFGSGTRLTVV.

The chain is built from TRBV4-3 and TRBJ1-2, with 7 bases aligning to TRBD1. Trimming removed 5 bases from V and 0 bases from J; junction bases left unmatched: 9. Per germline, CDR1 LGHNA and CDR2 YSLEER. CDR3 length equals 16 residues. Here the CDR3 reads CASSTQWQGANYGYTF. The CDR3, as DNA: TGCGCCAGCAGCACTCAATGGCAGGGGGCTAACTATGGCTACACCTTC.

This chain uses TRBV7-9 with TRBJ2-1; a weak D match, TRBD1 (6 bases). This CDR3 region has 14 residues. V lost 7 bases and J 6 bases, leaving 16 bases between the germline ends. Germline CDR1 and CDR2: SEHNR and FQNEAQ (reference sequence). CDR3 residues: CASNKPGQPNEQFF. The CDR3 DNA reads TGTGCCAGCAACAAACCCGGACAGCCCAATGAGCAGTTCTTC.